This T cell receptor beta chain is from a study of cytotoxic CD8 clonotypes in ibrutinib-treated CLL. TCR beta library input comprised around 2.1 micrograms of genomic DNA from cryopreserved PBMCs. Targeted sequencing depth ranged from 1 in 200,000 to 1 in 1 million T cells. Clones were read by immunoSEQ multiplex PCR, and TCRdb kept only the in-frame ones, dropping some. Among fewer than 25,000 clones, around 72% were seen once, and the ten largest hold approximately 6.9%. This clone was counted a single time. Its antigen is currently unknown. Findings of the study overall: A rise in clonality was seen at ibrutinib response, and a fall back toward baseline was seen at progression. Treatment left the uncommon public clonotypes either contracted or stable in frequency.

This sequence originates from a human donor with chronic lymphocytic leukemia. The material sequenced was PBMCs, taken before ibrutinib treatment.

This chain's CDR3 is CASSLTRLVSYEQYF. The CDR3 DNA is TGTGCCAGCAGCTTAACCCGACTAGTTTCATACGAGCAGTACTTC. This chain connects TRBV7-2 to TRBJ2-7, with a tentative D call TRBD2 (6 bases). Between the trimmed V and J ends, which lost 2 bases and 4 bases, there was a span of 15 bases. The CDR3 is 15 residues long. From germline, CDR1 is SGHTA and CDR2 FQGNSA.